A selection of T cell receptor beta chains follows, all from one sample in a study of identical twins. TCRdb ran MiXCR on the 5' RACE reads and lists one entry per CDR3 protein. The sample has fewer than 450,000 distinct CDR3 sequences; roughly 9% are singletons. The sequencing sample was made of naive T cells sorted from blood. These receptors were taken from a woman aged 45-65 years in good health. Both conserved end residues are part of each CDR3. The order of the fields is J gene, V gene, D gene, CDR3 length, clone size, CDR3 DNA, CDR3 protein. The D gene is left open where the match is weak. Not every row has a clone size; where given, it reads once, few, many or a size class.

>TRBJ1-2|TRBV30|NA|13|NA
TGTGCCTGGAGAGAAAGGAGGATATATGGCTACACCTTC
CAWRERRIYGYTF
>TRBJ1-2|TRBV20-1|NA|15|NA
TGCAGTGCTAGAGATCTTGTCGGCCTTAACTATGGCTACACCTTC
CSARDLVGLNYGYTF
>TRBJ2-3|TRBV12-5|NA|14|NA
TGTGCTAGCTGGGGCTGGGGCGAGGCAGATACGCAGTATTTT
CASWGWGEADTQYF
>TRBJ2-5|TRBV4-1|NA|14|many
TGCGCCAGCAGCCAAGTGCAGCGTGGAGAGACCCAGTACTTC
CASSQVQRGETQYF
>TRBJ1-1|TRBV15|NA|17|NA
TGTGCCACCAGCAGGTCCCAGTGGGGGGCAGTGAACACTGAAGCTTTCTTT
CATSRSQWGAVNTEAFF
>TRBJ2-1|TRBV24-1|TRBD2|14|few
TGTGCCACCGCACTAGCGGGAACAATCAATGAGCAGTTCTTC
CATALAGTINEQFF
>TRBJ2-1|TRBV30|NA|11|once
TGTGCCTGGAGTGGTAGGGGTGAGCAGTTCTTC
CAWSGRGEQFF
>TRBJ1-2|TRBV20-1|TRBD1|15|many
TGCAGTGCTATAGGGCCGGACAGGTGGGGCTATGGCTACACCTTC
CSAIGPDRWGYGYTF
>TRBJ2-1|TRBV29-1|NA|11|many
TGCAGCCTGGACACATACAATGAGCAGTTCTTC
CSLDTYNEQFF
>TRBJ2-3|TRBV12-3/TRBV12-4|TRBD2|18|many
TGTGCCAGCATCACGGGGACTAGCTCCTTTGGTCCCACAGATACGCAGTATTTT
CASITGTSSFGPTDTQYF